These 15 T cell receptor beta chains came from one sample sequenced in a study of radiotherapy plus CTLA-4 blockade in lung cancer (dated by TCRdb to between 2017 and 2018). The receptor library was made with the immunoSEQ multiplex PCR assay. TCRdb took over this immuneACCESS table, retaining in-frame rearrangements with V and J assigned. Such tables are incomplete; in checked studies, under half of the missing clones stem from an unresolved V gene, and the remainder is unexplained. The sample table records 26,000 or so clones; roughly three quarters of these occur just once. The biggest ten clones account for 16% of the sample. The sequences come from peripheral blood, collected from a patient treated with radiotherapy plus ipilimumab. These receptors were taken from a human donor with non-small cell lung cancer that progressed on radiotherapy plus ipilimumab.

This chain uses TRBV27 with TRBJ2-1; D might be TRBD2 (6 bases). The V gene lost 0 bases and the J gene lost 0 bases, with 6 bases spanning the gap. Germline lookup yields CDR1 MNHEY and CDR2 SMNVEV (reference sequence). The CDR3 sequence is 15 residues long. Written as DNA, the CDR3 is TGTGCCAGCAGTTTATCGACTAGCTCCTACAATGAGCAGTTCTTC. This sequence encodes CASSLSTSSYNEQFF.

In this sample, this clone turned up a few times. The chain has TRBV5-5 and TRBJ2-7; 11 nucleotides align to TRBD1. Unmatched junction bases numbered 8, after V lost 4 bases and J lost 5 bases. The CDR3 consists of 15 residues. CDR1 is SGHKS and CDR2 is YYEKEE in the germline V gene (reference sequence). As DNA, the CDR3 is TGTGCCAGCAGCCATGGGACAGGGGGACGGGACGAGCAGTACTTC. Translation gives CASSHGTGGRDEQYF.

This clone was counted a few times. This chain links TRBV19 with TRBJ2-1; unclear D gene. Trimming took 1 base from V and 0 from J, leaving 7 bases between them. The germline V gene has CDR1 LNHDA and CDR2 SQIVND (reference sequence). This CDR3 spans 15 amino acids. The CDR3 sequence: CASSIAGSSYNEQFF. The DNA of the CDR3 is TGTGCCAGTAGTATAGCAGGTTCCTCCTACAATGAGCAGTTCTTC.

The CDR3 nucleotides read TGTGCCAGCAGTGATTTGGGAGTTTCCTACGAGCAGTACTTC. Residues: CASSDLGVSYEQYF. This sequence joins TRBV2 and TRBJ2-7; possible D gene TRBD2, 5 bases. Germline V lookup: CDR1 SNHLY, CDR2 FYNNEI. The germline V and J ends were trimmed by 3 bases and 1 base, with 10 bases remaining between them. The CDR3 has 14 residues. Full variable domain (rest looked up from reference TRBV2 and TRBJ2-7): EPEVTQTPSHQVTQMGQEVILRCVPISNHLYFYWYRQILGQKVEFLVSFYNNEISEKSEIFDDQFSVERPDGSNFTLKIRSTKLEDSAMYFCASSDLGVSYEQYFGPGTRLTVT.

This chain links TRBV5-1 with TRBJ2-2; D perhaps matches TRBD2 (5 bases). Trimming took off 4 bases at V and 0 bases at J, with 7 bases between the two ends. The germline V gene has CDR1 SGHRS and CDR2 YFSETQ. The CDR3 length is 14 residues. The CDR3 protein is CASSPEANTGELFF. The CDR3, as DNA: TGCGCCAGCAGCCCGGAGGCGAACACCGGGGAGCTGTTTTTT.

This rearrangement joins TRBV9 to TRBJ2-1, with 12 bases lining up with TRBD2. Germline-derived CDR1 and CDR2 are SGDLS and YYNGEE. The CDR3 is 15 residues long. Losses at the gene ends were 7 bases for V and 2 bases for J; bases not matched to a gene: 4. For the CDR3, the DNA is TGTGCCAGCTCGACTAGCGGGAGCCCCTACAATGAGCAGTTCTTC. It codes for CASSTSGSPYNEQFF.

The V call is TRBV6-4, the J call TRBJ2-3, with 8 bases fitting TRBD2. This CDR3 is built from 15 residues. V was pared by 5 bases and J by 1 base, with 5 bases of the junction left unmatched. Germline assignment: CDR1 MRHNA and CDR2 SNTAGT. The CDR3 loop is CASSPTSAGTDTQYF. In nucleotides, the CDR3 is TGTGCCAGCAGTCCGACTAGCGCCGGCACAGATACGCAGTATTTT.

This clone has only one observation. Additional DNA sequences in this sample encode the identical CDR3. The chain is built from TRBV5-6 and TRBJ1-5; D not resolved. The CDR3 loop spans 12 amino acids. V lost 4 bases and J 6 bases, leaving 8 bases between the germline ends. Germline V gene data show CDR1 as SGHDT and CDR2 as YYEEEE. The CDR3 is CASSLVGQPQHF. DNA for the CDR3: TGTGCCAGCAGCCTGGTGGGTCAGCCCCAGCATTTT.

This clone was counted between two and nine times. The chain links TRBV27 to TRBJ1-4, with 7 bases that match TRBD1. The germline V gene encodes CDR1 MNHEY and CDR2 SMNVEV (reference sequence). The junction had 7 bases not matched to a gene; V was cut back by 1 base and J by 14 bases. This CDR3 spans 13 amino acids. CDR3 bases: TGTGCCAGCAGTTTATTTACAGAGGGACAGCTGTTTTTT. Amino acid sequence: CASSLFTEGQLFF.

This rearrangement joins TRBV18 to TRBJ1-1, with TRBD1 as a possible D gene (5 bases). The V end lost 2 bases, the J end lost 5 bases, and 12 bases lay between the germline ends. CDR3 size: 14 residues. Germline V gene sequence: CDR1 KGHSH, CDR2 LQKENI. The CDR3 is CASSPWEGRTEAFF. CDR3 DNA: TGTGCCAGCTCACCATGGGAGGGGAGGACTGAAGCTTTCTTT.

The CDR3 loop reads CASSSLGGADEQFF. CDR3 nucleotide sequence: TGTGCCAGCAGCTCCCTCGGGGGGGCTGATGAGCAGTTCTTC. The rearrangement uses TRBV27 and TRBJ2-1, with TRBD2 identical over 8 bases. Germline trimming cut 6 bases from V and 8 bases from J; bases unmatched to any gene: 9. The CDR3 is 14 residues long. Germline values: CDR1 MNHEY, CDR2 SMNVEV (reference sequence).

This clone was observed a few times. The chain combines TRBV5-6 with TRBJ2-1, with 7 bases identical to TRBD2. J was trimmed by 4 bases and V by 3 bases; bases with no gene match: 7. The CDR3 length is 15 residues. CDR1 and CDR2 from the germline V gene are SGHDT and YYEEEE. The CDR3 loop is CASSSQWGGYNEQFF. The DNA for the CDR3 is TGTGCCAGCAGCTCTCAGTGGGGGGGTTACAATGAGCAGTTCTTC. Complete variable domain (other parts from reference TRBV5-6 and TRBJ2-1): DAGVTQSPTHLIKTRGQQVTLRCSPKSGHDTVSWYQQALGQGPQFIFQYYEEEERQRGNFPDRFSGHQFPNYSSELNVNALLLGDSALYLCASSSQWGGYNEQFFGPGTRLTVL.

This clone was found once. The rearrangement joins TRBV15 to TRBJ2-7; D unclear. The CDR3 is 14 residues long. V lost 6 bases and J 5 bases, leaving 17 bases between the germline ends. From germline, CDR1 is LNHNV and CDR2 YYDKDF (reference sequence). The CDR3 DNA reads TGTGCCACCAGTCCCCTCTGGGCTCCCAACGAGCAGTACTTC. This gives the protein CATSPLWAPNEQYF.

The chain joins TRBV2 to TRBJ2-5, with a possible D match to TRBD1 (6 bases). CDR3 length: 14 residues. The germline CDR1 and CDR2 sequences are SNHLY and FYNNEI. V was clipped by 3 bases and J by 1 base, with 9 bases between them. CDR3 amino acids: CASSDRGLQETQYF. CDR3 coding DNA: TGTGCCAGCAGTGACAGGGGCCTCCAAGAGACCCAGTACTTC.

This chain joins TRBV18 and TRBJ2-2; D not resolved. The CDR3 has 16 amino acids. Trimming removed 1 base from V and 0 bases from J, with 9 bases in between. Germline CDR1 reads KGHSH; CDR2 reads LQKENI. The CDR3 sequence is CASSPQTGSNTGELFF. CDR3 nucleotide sequence: TGTGCCAGCTCACCACAGACCGGTTCGAACACCGGGGAGCTGTTTTTT.